A selection of T cell receptor beta chains follows, all from one sample in a study of breast tumors, draining lymph nodes, adjacent tissues. Each CDR3 protein gets one entry after TCRdb re-called the multiplex PCR reads with MiXCR. The data contain under 150,000 distinct CDR3 sequences, about 20% of them seen just once; the ten biggest clones take up roughly 2%. The sequencing sample was made of axillary lymph node tissue. The receptor source for this set is a female donor with breast cancer. Some clones in this sample may be carry-over from other donors' samples. The CDR3 runs from the conserved cysteine through the conserved F or W. The D gene is left open where the match is weak. Clone size appears in some rows only: once, few, many, or a class for an expanded clone.

d_gene	v_gene	j_gene	abundance	CDR3aa	CDR3nt
TRBD1	TRBV15	TRBJ1-2	many	CATSIPKGQSNYGYTF	TGTGCCACCAGCATTCCTAAGGGACAGTCTAACTATGGCTACACCTTC
-	TRBV29-1	TRBJ2-7	many	CSVQTTSSYEQYF	TGCAGCGTTCAGACCACCAGCTCCTACGAGCAGTACTTC
-	TRBV5-4	TRBJ2-7	many	CASSLFGGGYEQYF	TGTGCCAGCAGCTTATTTGGGGGTGGCTACGAGCAGTACTTC
TRBD1	TRBV19	TRBJ1-5	many	CASSIGTVGNQPQHF	TGTGCCAGTAGTATCGGGACAGTGGGGAATCAGCCCCAGCATTTT
-	TRBV28	TRBJ2-3	many	CASSFLMGGTDTQYF	TGTGCCAGCAGTTTCCTGATGGGGGGCACAGATACGCAGTATTTT
TRBD1	TRBV6-7	TRBJ1-5	-	CASSYSTDRGRNSNQPQHF	TGTGCCAGCAGTTACTCGACGGACAGGGGGCGGAATAGCAATCAGCCCCAGCATTTT
TRBD1	TRBV30	TRBJ1-4	few	CACFIRDRAFGQKLFF	TGTGCCTGCTTTATCCGGGACAGGGCTTTTGGCCAAAAACTGTTTTTT
-	TRBV30	TRBJ1-2	-	CAWNPTAWGYTF	TGTGCCTGGAATCCCACGGCCTGGGGCTACACCTTC
-	TRBV6-6	TRBJ1-4	many	CAGGSGMVNEKLFF	TGTGCCGGCGGTTCGGGCATGGTTAATGAAAAACTGTTTTTT
-	TRBV5-5	TRBJ2-3	-	CASTRGIGTDTQYF	TGTGCCAGCACCCGCGGGATTGGCACAGATACGCAGTATTTT
-	TRBV19	TRBJ1-5	many	CASGPTTGAFQPQHF	TGTGCCAGTGGACCAACGACAGGAGCGTTTCAGCCCCAGCATTTT
-	TRBV6-5	TRBJ1-3	many	CASSLAGPGNTIYF	TGTGCCAGCAGCCTTGCAGGTCCTGGAAACACCATATATTTT
TRBD2	TRBV19	TRBJ2-1	-	CASSIMTSEMGNEQFF	TGTGCCAGTAGTATCATGACTAGCGAGATGGGCAATGAGCAGTTCTTT
-	TRBV12-5	TRBJ1-3	few	CASAWARNSGNTIYF	TGTGCTAGTGCCTGGGCAAGGAACTCTGGAAACACCATATATTTT
-	TRBV7-8	TRBJ2-1	many	CASSLASRFGSVYNEQFF	TGTGCCAGCAGCTTAGCGAGCCGTTTCGGGAGTGTCTACAATGAGCAGTTCTTC
-	TRBV3-1	TRBJ1-2	many	CASSMGGAGYGYTF	TGTGCCAGCAGCATGGGAGGGGCAGGGTATGGCTACACCTTC